This entry is about one T cell receptor beta chain. The data originate from a study of blood T cell repertoires in COVID-19. The authors' processing: Estimates of nucleated cell counts were drawn from the amplification of reference gene primers. Sequencing was performed with immunoSEQ multiplex PCR; in TCRdb, only in-frame clones are kept and a portion is missing. V and J calls and clone size are copied from that table; D and trimming were computed from the DNA. Here the sample spans 80,000 to 100,000 clones, about 90% being singletons. The CDR3 length is 14 residues. Germline CDR1 LNHDA, CDR2 SQIVND (reference sequence). V was trimmed by 5 bases and J by 3 bases, leaving 12 bases between them.

The TCR sequence derives from a human donor in a cohort sampled during active COVID-19. This rearrangement joins TRBV19 to TRBJ2-3, with D possibly being TRBD1 (5 bases). Sequencing was carried out using peripheral blood. CDR3 DNA: TGTGCCAGTAGTCCAGGGCTCGGGACAGATACGCAGTATTTT. Translating gives CASSPGLGTDTQYF. Full variable domain (missing parts from reference TRBV19 and TRBJ2-3): DGGITQSPKYLFRKEGQNVTLSCEQNLNHDAMYWYRQDPGQGLRLIYYSQIVNDFQKGDIAEGYSVSREKKESFPLTVTSAQKNPTAFYLCASSPGLGTDTQYFGPGTRLTVL.